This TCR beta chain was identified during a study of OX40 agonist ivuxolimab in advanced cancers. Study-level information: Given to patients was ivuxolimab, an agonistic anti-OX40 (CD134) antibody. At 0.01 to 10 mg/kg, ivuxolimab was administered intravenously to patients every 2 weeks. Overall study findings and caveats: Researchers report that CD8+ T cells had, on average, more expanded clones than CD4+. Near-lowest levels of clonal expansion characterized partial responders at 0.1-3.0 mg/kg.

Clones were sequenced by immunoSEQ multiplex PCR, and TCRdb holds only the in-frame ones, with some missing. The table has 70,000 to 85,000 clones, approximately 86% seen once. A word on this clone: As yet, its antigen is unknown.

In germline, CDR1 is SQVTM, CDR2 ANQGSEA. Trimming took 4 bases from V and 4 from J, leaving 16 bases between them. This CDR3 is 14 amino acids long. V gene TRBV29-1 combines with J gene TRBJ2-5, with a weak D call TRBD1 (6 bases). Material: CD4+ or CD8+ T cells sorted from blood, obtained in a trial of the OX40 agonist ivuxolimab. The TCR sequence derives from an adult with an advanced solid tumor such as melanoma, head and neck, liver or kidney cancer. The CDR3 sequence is CSVVHPRGGETQYF. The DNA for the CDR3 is TGCAGCGTTGTGCACCCCAGGGGCGGAGAGACCCAGTACTTC.